This section outlines one T cell receptor beta chain sequence together with its context. Its antigen is unidentified. Sequencing used immunoSEQ multiplex PCR; TCRdb keeps in-frame clones, though not all of them. The sample yields 62,000 or so clones, roughly 98% seen once. This entry comes from a study of Tregs in tolerant kidney transplant recipients. Points from the study as a whole: In tolerant patients, donor-specific Tregs outgrew total Tregs, suggesting antigen-driven expansion. Tregs expanded with activated donor B cells seemed most donor-specific.

Unstimulated Tregs (CD4+CD25+CD127-) and CD4+CD25- non-Tregs were sorted from PBMCs. The CDR3 runs to 16 residues. Looked up from germline, CDR1 is SGHTA and CDR2 is FQGNSA. Unmatched junction bases numbered 12, after V lost 4 bases and J lost 4 bases. The sample in question was Tregs from blood, obtained before the transplant. The receptor was isolated from a human donor who received a combined kidney and bone marrow transplant. The rearrangement links TRBV7-2 to TRBJ2-5, with 7 bases lining up with TRBD2. CDR3 region: CASSWGRGGVGETQYF. The CDR3 DNA sequence: TGTGCCAGCAGCTGGGGGAGGGGTGGGGTAGGAGAGACCCAGTACTTC.